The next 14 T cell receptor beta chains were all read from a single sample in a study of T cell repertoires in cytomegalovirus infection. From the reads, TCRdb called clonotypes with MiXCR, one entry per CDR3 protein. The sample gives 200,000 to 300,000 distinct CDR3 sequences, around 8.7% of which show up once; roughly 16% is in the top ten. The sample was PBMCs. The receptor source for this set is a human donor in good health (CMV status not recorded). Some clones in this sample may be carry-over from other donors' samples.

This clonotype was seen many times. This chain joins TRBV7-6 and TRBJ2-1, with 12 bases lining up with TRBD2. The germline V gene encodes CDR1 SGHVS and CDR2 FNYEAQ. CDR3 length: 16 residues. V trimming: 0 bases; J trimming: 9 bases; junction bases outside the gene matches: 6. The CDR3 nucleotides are TGTGCCAGCAGCTTAGCGAATCTAGCGGGGGGGCTTGAGCAGTTCTTC. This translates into CASSLANLAGGLEQFF. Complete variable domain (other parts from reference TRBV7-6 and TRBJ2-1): GAGVSQSPRYKVTKRGQDVALRCDPISGHVSLYWYRQALGQGPEFLTYFNYEAQQDKSGLPNDRFSAERPEGSISTLTIQRTEQRDSAMYRCASSLANLAGGLEQFFGPGTRLTVL.

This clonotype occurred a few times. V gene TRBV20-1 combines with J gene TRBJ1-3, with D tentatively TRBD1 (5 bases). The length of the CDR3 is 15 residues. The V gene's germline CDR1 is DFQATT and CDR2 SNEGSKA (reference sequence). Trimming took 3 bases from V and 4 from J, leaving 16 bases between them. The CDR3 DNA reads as TGCAGTGCTAGCGAGGGACTAGCGGGAGGAAACACCATATATTTT. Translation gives CSASEGLAGGNTIYF.

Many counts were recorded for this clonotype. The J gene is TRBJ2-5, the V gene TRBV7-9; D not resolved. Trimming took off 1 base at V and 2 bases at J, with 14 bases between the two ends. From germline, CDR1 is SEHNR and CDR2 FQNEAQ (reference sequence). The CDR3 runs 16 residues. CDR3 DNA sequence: TGTGCCAGCAGCTTAGGCCGCGCGGAGATACAAGAGACCCAGTACTTC. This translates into CASSLGRAEIQETQYF.

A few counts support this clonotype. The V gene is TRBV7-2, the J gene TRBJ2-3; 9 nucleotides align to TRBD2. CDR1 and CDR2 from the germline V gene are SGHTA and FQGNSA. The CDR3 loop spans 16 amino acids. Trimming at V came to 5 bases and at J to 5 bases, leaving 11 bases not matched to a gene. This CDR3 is CASSIGGGGAGDTQYF. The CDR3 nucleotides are TGTGCCAGCAGCATAGGGGGCGGGGGGGCTGGAGATACGCAGTATTTT.

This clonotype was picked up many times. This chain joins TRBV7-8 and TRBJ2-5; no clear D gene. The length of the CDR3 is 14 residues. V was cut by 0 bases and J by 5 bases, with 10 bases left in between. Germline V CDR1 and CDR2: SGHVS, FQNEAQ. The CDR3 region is CASSLALSGETQYF. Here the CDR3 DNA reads TGTGCCAGCAGCTTAGCGCTTTCGGGTGAGACCCAGTACTTC.

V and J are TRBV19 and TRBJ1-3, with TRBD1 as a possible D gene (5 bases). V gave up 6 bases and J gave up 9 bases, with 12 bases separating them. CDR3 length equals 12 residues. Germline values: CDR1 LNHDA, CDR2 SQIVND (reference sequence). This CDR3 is CASRRPGGTIYF. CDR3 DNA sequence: TGTGCCAGTAGACGTCCGGGGGGCACCATATATTTT.

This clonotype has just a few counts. CDR3 amino acids: CASIQQGAITEAFF. The CDR3 DNA follows: TGTGCCAGCATTCAACAGGGGGCAATCACTGAAGCTTTCTTT. The chain combines TRBV7-2 with TRBJ1-1; 9 bases agree with TRBD1. The J segment lost 4 bases and the V segment lost 7 bases, leaving 7 bases of the junction unmatched. CDR3 length equals 14 residues. CDR1 is SGHTA and CDR2 is FQGNSA in the germline V gene.

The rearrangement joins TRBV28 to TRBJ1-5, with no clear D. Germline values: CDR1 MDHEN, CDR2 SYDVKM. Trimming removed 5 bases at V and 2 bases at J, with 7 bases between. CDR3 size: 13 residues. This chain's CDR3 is CASSKPGNQPQHF. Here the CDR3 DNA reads TGTGCCAGCAGTAAGCCAGGCAATCAGCCCCAGCATTTT.

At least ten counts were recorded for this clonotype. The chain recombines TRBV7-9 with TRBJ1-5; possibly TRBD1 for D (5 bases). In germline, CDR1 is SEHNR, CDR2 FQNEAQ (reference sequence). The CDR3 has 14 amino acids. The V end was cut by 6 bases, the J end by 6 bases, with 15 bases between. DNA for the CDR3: TGTGCCAGCAGTACAGCGGGGGGGACTCAGCCCCAGCATTTT. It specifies CASSTAGGTQPQHF.

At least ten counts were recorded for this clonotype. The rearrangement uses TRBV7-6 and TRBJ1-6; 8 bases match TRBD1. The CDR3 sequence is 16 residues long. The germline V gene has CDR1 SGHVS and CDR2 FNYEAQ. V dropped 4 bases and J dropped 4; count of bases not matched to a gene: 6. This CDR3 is CASSSQGAGYNSPLHF. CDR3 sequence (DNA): TGTGCCAGCAGCTCCCAGGGGGCTGGGTATAATTCACCCCTCCACTTT.

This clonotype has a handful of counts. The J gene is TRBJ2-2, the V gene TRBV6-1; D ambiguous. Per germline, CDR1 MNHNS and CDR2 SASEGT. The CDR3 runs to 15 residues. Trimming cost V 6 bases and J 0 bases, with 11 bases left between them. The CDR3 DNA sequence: TGTGCCAGCAGGCCCTCACTGTCGAACACCGGGGAGCTGTTTTTT. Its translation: CASRPSLSNTGELFF.

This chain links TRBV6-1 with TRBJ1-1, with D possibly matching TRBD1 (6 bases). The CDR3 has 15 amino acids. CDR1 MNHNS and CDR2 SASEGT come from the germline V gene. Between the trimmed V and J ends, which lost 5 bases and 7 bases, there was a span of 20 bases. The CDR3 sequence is CASSTRSGVLGEAFF. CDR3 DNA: TGTGCCAGCAGTACGAGGTCAGGGGTTTTAGGTGAAGCTTTCTTT.

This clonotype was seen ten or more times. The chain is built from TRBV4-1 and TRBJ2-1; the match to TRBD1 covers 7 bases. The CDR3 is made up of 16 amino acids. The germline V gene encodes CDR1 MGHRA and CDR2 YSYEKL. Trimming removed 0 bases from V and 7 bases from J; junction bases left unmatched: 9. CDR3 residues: CASSQEVGTALNEQFF. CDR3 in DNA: TGCGCCAGCAGCCAAGAGGTGGGGACAGCCCTTAATGAGCAGTTCTTC.

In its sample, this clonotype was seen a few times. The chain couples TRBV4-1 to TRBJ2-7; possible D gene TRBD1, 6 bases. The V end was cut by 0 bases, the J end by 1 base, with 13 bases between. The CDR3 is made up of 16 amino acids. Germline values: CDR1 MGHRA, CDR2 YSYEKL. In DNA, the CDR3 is TGCGCCAGCAGCCAAGACCCCGGGACAAAGTCCTACGAGCAGTACTTC. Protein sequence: CASSQDPGTKSYEQYF.